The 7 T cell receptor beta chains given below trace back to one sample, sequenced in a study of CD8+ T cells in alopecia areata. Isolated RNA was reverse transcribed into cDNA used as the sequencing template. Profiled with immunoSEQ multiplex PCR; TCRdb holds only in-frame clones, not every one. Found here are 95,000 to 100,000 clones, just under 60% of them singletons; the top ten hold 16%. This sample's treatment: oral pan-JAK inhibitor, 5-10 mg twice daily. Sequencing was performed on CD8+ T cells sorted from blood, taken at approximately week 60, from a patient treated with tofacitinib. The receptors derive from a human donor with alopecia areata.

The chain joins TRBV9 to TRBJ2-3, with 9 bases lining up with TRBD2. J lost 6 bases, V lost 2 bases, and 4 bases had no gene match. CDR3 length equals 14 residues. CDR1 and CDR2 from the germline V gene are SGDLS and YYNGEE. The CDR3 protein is CASSVSGGWDTQYF. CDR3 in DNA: TGTGCCAGCAGCGTGAGCGGGGGGTGGGATACGCAGTATTTT. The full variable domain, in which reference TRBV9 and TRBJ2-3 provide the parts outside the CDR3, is DSGVTQTPKHLITATGQRVTLRCSPRSGDLSVYWYQQSLDQGLQFLIQYYNGEERAKGNILERFSAQQFPDLHSELNLSSLELGDSALYFCASSVSGGWDTQYFGPGTRLTVL.

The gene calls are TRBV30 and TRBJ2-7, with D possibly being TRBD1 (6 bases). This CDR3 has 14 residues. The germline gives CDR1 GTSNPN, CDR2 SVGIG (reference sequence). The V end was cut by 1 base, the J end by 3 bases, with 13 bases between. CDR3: CAWSGGTRYYEQYF. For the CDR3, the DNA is TGTGCCTGGAGTGGTGGGACAAGATACTACGAGCAGTACTTC.

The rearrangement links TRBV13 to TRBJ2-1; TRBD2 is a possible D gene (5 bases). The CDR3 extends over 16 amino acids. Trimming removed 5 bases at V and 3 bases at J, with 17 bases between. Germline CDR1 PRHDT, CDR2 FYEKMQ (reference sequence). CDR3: CASSQRGLTLYNEQFF. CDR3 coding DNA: TGTGCCAGCAGCCAAAGAGGGCTGACTCTCTACAATGAGCAGTTCTTC.

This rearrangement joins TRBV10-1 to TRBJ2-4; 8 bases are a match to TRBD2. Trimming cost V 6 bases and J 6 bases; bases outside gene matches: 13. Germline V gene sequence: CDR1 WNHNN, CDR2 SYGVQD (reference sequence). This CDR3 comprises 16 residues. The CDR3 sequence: CASRSIGRGIGNIQYF. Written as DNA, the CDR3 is TGCGCCAGCAGATCGATCGGGAGGGGAATTGGAAACATTCAGTACTTC.

In DNA form, the CDR3 reads TGTGCCAGCAGCTTAGATCATGAGCAGTTCTTC. This encodes CASSLDHEQFF. This rearrangement joins TRBV7-8 to TRBJ2-1; D uncertain. CDR3 length equals 11 residues. V shed 1 base and J shed 8 bases, with 3 bases lying between them. The V gene's germline CDR1 is SGHVS and CDR2 FQNEAQ.

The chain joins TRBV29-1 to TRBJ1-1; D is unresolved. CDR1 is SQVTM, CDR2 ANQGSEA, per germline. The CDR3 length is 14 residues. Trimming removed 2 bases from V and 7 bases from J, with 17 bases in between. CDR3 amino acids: CSVELGGGRREAFF. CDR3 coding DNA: TGCAGCGTTGAACTAGGTGGTGGAAGACGTGAAGCTTTCTTT.

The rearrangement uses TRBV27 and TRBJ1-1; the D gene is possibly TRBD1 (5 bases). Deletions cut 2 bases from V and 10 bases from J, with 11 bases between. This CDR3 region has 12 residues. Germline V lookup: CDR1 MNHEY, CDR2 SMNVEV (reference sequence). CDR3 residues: CASSLGRGRAFF. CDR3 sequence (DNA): TGTGCCAGCAGTTTAGGACGGGGGAGAGCTTTCTTT.